The clone carrying this T cell receptor (beta chain) was recorded a few times. The data were taken from a study of blood T cell repertoires in COVID-19. The assay was immunoSEQ multiplex PCR, and TCRdb's table has in-frame clones only and misses some. The top ten hold 2% to 2.5% of the sample, which has around 400,000 clones, approximately 87% seen once. Trimming pared 1 base from V and 5 bases from J, leaving 17 bases between. Germline loops: CDR1 SEHNR, CDR2 FQNEAQ (reference sequence). The CDR3 extends over 17 amino acids. The TCR comes from a woman aged 55-70 years with COVID-19, enrolled during active disease. The specimen was peripheral blood. V is TRBV7-9 and J is TRBJ1-4; possible D gene TRBD1, 5 bases. CDR3 in amino acids: CASSLDPPARVNEKLFF. The CDR3 coding sequence is TGTGCCAGCAGCTTAGATCCCCCGGCCAGGGTAAATGAAAAACTGTTTTTT. Complete variable domain (other parts from reference TRBV7-9 and TRBJ1-4): DTGVSQNPRHKITKRGQNVTFRCDPISEHNRLYWYRQTLGQGPEFLTYFQNEAQLEKSRLLSDRFSAERPKGSFSTLEIQRTEQGDSAMYLCASSLDPPARVNEKLFFGSGTQLSVL.